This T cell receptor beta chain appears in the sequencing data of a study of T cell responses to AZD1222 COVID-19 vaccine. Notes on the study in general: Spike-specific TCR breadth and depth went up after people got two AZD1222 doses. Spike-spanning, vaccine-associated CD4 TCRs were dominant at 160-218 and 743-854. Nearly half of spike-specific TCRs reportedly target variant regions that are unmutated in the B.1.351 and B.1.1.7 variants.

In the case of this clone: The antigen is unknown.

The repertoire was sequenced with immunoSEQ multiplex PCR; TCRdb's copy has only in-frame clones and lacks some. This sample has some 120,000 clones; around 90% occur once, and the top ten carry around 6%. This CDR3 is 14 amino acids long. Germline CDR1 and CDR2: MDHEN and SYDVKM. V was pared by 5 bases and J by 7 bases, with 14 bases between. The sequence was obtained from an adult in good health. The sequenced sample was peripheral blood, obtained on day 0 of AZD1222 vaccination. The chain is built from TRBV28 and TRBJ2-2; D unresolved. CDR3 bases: TGTGCCAGCAGTCCCCCTTACCGTAGCGGGGAGCTGTTTTTT. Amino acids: CASSPPYRSGELFF.